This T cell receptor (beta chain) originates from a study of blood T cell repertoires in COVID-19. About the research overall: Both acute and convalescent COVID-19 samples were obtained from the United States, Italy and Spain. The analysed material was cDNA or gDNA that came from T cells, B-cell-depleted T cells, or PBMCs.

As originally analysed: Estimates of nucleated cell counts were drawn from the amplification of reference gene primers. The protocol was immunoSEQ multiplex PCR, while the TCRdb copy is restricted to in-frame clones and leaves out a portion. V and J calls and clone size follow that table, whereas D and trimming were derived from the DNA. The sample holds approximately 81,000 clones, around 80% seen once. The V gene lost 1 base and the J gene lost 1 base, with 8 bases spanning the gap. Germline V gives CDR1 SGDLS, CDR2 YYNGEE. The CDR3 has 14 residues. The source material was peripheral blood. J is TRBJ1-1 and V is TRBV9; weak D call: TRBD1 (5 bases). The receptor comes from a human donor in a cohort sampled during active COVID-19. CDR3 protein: CASSVSGQNTEAFF. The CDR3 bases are TGTGCCAGCAGCGTAAGTGGACAGAACACTGAAGCTTTCTTT.